This TCR beta chain is from a study of OX40 agonist ivuxolimab in advanced cancers. Study background: Patients were infused with ivuxolimab every 2 weeks at 0.01 to 10 mg/kg.

V lost 1 base and J lost 7, with 4 bases in between. Germline loops: CDR1 SGHVS, CDR2 FNYEAQ. The CDR3 extends over 11 amino acids. Regarding this clone: Its antigen remains unknown.

Study outcomes and limitations: On average, CD8+ T cells had more expanded clones than CD4+. The authors also found low normalized T-cell clonal expansion in some nonresponders. At 0.1 to 3.0 mg/kg, clonal expansion of CD4+ and CD8+ blood T cells had occurred by week 6.

Sequencing used immunoSEQ multiplex PCR; TCRdb keeps in-frame clones, though not all of them. The sample yields some 100,000 clones, more than 75% seen once. The receptor comes from an adult with an advanced solid tumor such as melanoma, head and neck, liver or kidney cancer. The chain uses TRBV7-6 and TRBJ2-5, with D unclear. The source material was CD4+ or CD8+ T cells sorted from blood, sampled in a trial of the OX40 agonist ivuxolimab. In DNA, the CDR3 is TGTGCCAGCAGCTTAGAAATGACCCAGTACTTC. Its translation: CASSLEMTQYF.